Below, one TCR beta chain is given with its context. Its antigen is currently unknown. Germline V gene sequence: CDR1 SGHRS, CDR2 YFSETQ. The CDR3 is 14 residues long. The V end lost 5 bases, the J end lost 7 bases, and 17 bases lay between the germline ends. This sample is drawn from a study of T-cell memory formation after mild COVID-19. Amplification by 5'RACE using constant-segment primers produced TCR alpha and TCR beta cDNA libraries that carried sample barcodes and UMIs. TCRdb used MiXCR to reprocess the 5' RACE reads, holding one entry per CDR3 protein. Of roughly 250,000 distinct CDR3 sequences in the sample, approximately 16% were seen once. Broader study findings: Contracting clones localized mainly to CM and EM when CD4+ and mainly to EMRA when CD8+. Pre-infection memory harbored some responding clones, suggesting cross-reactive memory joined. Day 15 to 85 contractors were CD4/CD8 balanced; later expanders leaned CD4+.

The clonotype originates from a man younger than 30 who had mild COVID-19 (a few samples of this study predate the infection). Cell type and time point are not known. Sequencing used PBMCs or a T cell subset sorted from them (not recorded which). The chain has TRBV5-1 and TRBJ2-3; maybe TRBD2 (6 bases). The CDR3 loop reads CASRSGHAENTQYF. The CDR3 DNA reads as TGCGCCAGCAGGAGCGGGCACGCTGAAAATACGCAGTATTTT. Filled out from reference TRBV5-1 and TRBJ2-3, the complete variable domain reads KAGVTQTPRYLIKTRGQQVTLSCSPISGHRSVSWYQQTPGQGLQFLFEYFSETQRNKGNFPGRFSGRQFSNSRSEMNVSTLELGDSALYLCASRSGHAENTQYFGPGTRLTVL.